This TCR beta chain was sequenced for a study of T cells in localized non-small cell lung cancer. Measured with immunoSEQ multiplex PCR; TCRdb has only the in-frame clones, and not every one. The data show 53,000 or so clones, with roughly 90% seen just once and nearly 20% held by the top ten. Deletions cut 1 base from V and 1 base from J, with 8 bases between. Germline V gives CDR1 SGHNT, CDR2 YENEEA. The CDR3 consists of 14 residues. Study observations and caveats: Researchers found a median approximately 55 of the top 100 tumor clones in adjacent lung. Clonality peaked in uninvolved adjacent lung rather than tumor. Only one tumor region went through sequencing, so heterogeneity may still be there. Greater blood T cell density accompanied longer overall survival.

As regards this clone: The target antigen is unknown.

Sequences were derived from peripheral blood, sampled before any cancer treatment. The clonotype comes from a man between 40 and 69 years old with stage I lung adenocarcinoma. The chain combines TRBV11-3 with TRBJ2-7; D is possibly TRBD2 (6 bases). The CDR3 is CASSLARGSYEQYF. CDR3 sequence (DNA): TGTGCCAGCAGCTTAGCTCGGGGGTCCTACGAGCAGTACTTC.